This section outlines one T cell receptor beta chain sequence together with its context. This clonotype came up many times. Its binding antigen is unknown. Per-base qualities were not stored, and no clone one base away is much larger. This entry comes from a study of response to subunit inactivated influenza vaccine listed by TCRdb under 2018. Broadly, across the study: To follow how T cells responded to a trivalent subunit inactivated influenza vaccine, the researchers relied on deep quantitative profiling of the T cell receptor repertoire. General conclusions and limits of the study: It was suggested by the authors that each seasonal influenza vaccination may recruit only a limited number of new T cells.

The CDR3 spans 15 residues, from the cysteine through the phenylalanine. The sequence is cut down to CDR3 DNA, 45 bases in frame from base 1. Clipping removes 3 bases from V and 1 base from J, with 3 as the unmatched junction base count. From a lookup of the germline V gene, CDR1 and CDR2 are ENHRY and SYGVKD. Receptor amplification or capture employed RT-PCR. TCRdb lists the instrument as Illumina HiSeq 2500. The raw public data were reprocessed by TCRdb itself: fastp quality trimming at Q25, MiXCR clonotype calling, in-frame beta chains only. Identical CDR3 proteins give one entry, which carries the most common genes and DNA. This sample holds around 490,000 distinct CDR3 sequences; approximately 7.7% were observed only once. The top ten clones comprise around 13% of the sample.

The sequence was collected from a man between 50 and 75 years old who received an inactivated influenza vaccine. Donor details come from another sample of the same person, matched by shared clones. The material was PBMCs from blood, obtained about 23 months after vaccination. In this chain, TRBV10-3 is recombined with TRBJ2-5, with 9 junctional bases fitting TRBD2. The nucleotide sequence is given as TGTGCCATCAGTGAAGGGACTAGCATCCAAGAGACCCAGTACTTC. This sequence encodes CAISEGTSIQETQYF.